Listed below are T cell receptor beta chains from one sample, sequenced in a study of blood T cell repertoires in COVID-19. Measured with immunoSEQ multiplex PCR; TCRdb has only the in-frame clones, and not every one. Of 100,000 to 150,000 clones in the sample, roughly 85% were seen once. Sequenced material: peripheral blood. Every receptor here comes from a man between 40 and 49 years old with acute or convalescent COVID-19. CDR3s include the opening cysteine and the closing phenylalanine or tryptophan.

CDR3: CASSYSGREAFF
V: TRBV6-5
J: TRBJ1-1

CDR3: CASSQTLSGGKETQYF
V: TRBV4-3
J: TRBJ2-5

CDR3: CATSREPGGISYEQYF
V: TRBV15
J: TRBJ2-7

CDR3: CATSDPTGAETQYF
V: TRBV24-1
J: TRBJ2-5

CDR3: CSVGTSGGVTGELFF
V: TRBV29-1
J: TRBJ2-2

CDR3: CASSWTGVKNTEAFF
V: TRBV5-1
J: TRBJ1-1

CDR3: CASSVRSGGGSPLHF
V: TRBV9
J: TRBJ1-6

CDR3: CASITGDGNTIYF
V: TRBV3-1/TRBV3-2
J: TRBJ1-3

CDR3: CASSPSDREALGYTF
V: TRBV3-1/TRBV3-2
J: TRBJ1-2

CDR3: CASSPRVQAGPLHF
V: TRBV5-6
J: TRBJ1-6

CDR3: CASSIDQGESTDTQYF
V: TRBV19
J: TRBJ2-3

CDR3: CASRRQGLVRGYTF
V: TRBV6-5
J: TRBJ1-2

CDR3: CASSPGDQPQHF
V: TRBV7-2
J: TRBJ1-5

CDR3: CSGEGWEGYTF
V: TRBV29-1
J: TRBJ1-2

CDR3: CASRVTSGRPNTGELFF
V: TRBV19
J: TRBJ2-2

CDR3: CASGLENTVSPLHF
V: TRBV4-2
J: TRBJ1-6

CDR3: CASTRTGLTNQPQHF
V: TRBV19
J: TRBJ1-5

CDR3: CASSYPGTAPFRGNQPQHF
V: TRBV6-2/TRBV6-3
J: TRBJ1-5

CDR3: CASSFIFGQGEAFF
V: TRBV5-4
J: TRBJ1-1

CDR3: CATSEGPLGYGYTF
V: TRBV15
J: TRBJ1-2

CDR3: CASSEGASGNTIYF
V: TRBV6-1
J: TRBJ1-3

CDR3: CASSLVTGASEAFF
V: TRBV5-1
J: TRBJ1-1

CDR3: CASSLFGRGGGELFF
V: TRBV5-6
J: TRBJ2-2

CDR3: CASSSGDLAITDTQYF
V: TRBV7-8
J: TRBJ2-3

CDR3: CSVEDRGQSHNTEAFF
V: TRBV29-1
J: TRBJ1-1

CDR3: CASSSDRENGYTF
V: TRBV11-2
J: TRBJ1-2

CDR3: CASSESGQPQHF
V: TRBV6-1
J: TRBJ1-5

CDR3: CASSRQATTDTQYF
V: TRBV6-2/TRBV6-3
J: TRBJ2-3

CDR3: CATSDPTGRETQYF
V: TRBV24-1
J: TRBJ2-5

CDR3: CATSRAGTGVQPQHF
V: TRBV15
J: TRBJ1-5

CDR3: CASSQGGGRELFF
V: TRBV4-3
J: TRBJ1-4

CDR3: CASSQTSGSSNTGELFF
V: TRBV4-1
J: TRBJ2-2

CDR3: CASSPPTLGGSEKLFF
V: TRBV18
J: TRBJ1-4

CDR3: CASSTDRGLDEKLFF
V: TRBV5-1
J: TRBJ1-4

CDR3: CASSLELAGETQYF
V: TRBV5-1
J: TRBJ2-5

CDR3: CASSLNSYSNQPQHF
V: TRBV7-2
J: TRBJ1-5

CDR3: CAWSATAWSSEKLFF
V: TRBV30
J: TRBJ1-4

CDR3: CASSISEVYEQYF
V: TRBV12-3/TRBV12-4
J: TRBJ2-7

CDR3: CASSIGGSGGDSPLHF
V: TRBV19
J: TRBJ1-6

CDR3: CASSWTSSGANVLTF
V: TRBV7-8
J: TRBJ2-6

CDR3: CASSPAISGNTIYF
V: TRBV19
J: TRBJ1-3

CDR3: CASSVRRLAGVRDTQYF
V: TRBV6-1
J: TRBJ2-3

CDR3: CASSDGVTGGGDEQYF
V: TRBV6-1
J: TRBJ2-7

CDR3: CASSQDLGAEAFF
V: TRBV3-1/TRBV3-2
J: TRBJ1-1

CDR3: CASSEGQGQNTEAFF
V: TRBV18
J: TRBJ1-1

CDR3: CATSRRLAGVDEQFF
V: TRBV15
J: TRBJ2-1

CDR3: CASSTRYSDGYTF
V: TRBV6-2/TRBV6-3
J: TRBJ1-2

CDR3: CASTRSTGNEQFF
V: TRBV7-9
J: TRBJ2-1

CDR3: CASSSGTAYGYTF
V: TRBV12-3/TRBV12-4
J: TRBJ1-2

CDR3: CASSPQLNEKLFF
V: TRBV27
J: TRBJ1-4

CDR3: CASSSSTGAQETQYF
V: TRBV7-2
J: TRBJ2-5

CDR3: CASSLEDSYTGELFF
V: TRBV7-8
J: TRBJ2-2

CDR3: CASSLAQGASYNEQFF
V: TRBV5-4
J: TRBJ2-1

CDR3: CASSLGRPQGAFF
V: TRBV7-2
J: TRBJ2-1

CDR3: CASSLSSGGQETQYF
V: TRBV4-3
J: TRBJ2-5

CDR3: CAWSVHGTGNEKLFF
V: TRBV30
J: TRBJ1-4

CDR3: CASSPPTGLNAEAFF
V: TRBV18
J: TRBJ1-1

CDR3: CAWRDRGRGGELFF
V: TRBV30
J: TRBJ2-2